In its sample, the clone carrying this T cell receptor beta chain is medium-sized (0.01 to 0.1%). Its antigen is unknown. This CDR3 has 14 amino acids. Germline CDR1 reads MNHEY; CDR2 reads SVGAGI. Trimming at V came to 8 bases and at J to 7 bases, leaving 8 bases not matched to a gene. Measured with immunoSEQ multiplex PCR; TCRdb has only the in-frame clones, and not every one. The sample holds around 150,000 clones, 82% seen once. An approximately 120-subject validation cohort, separate from the roughly 670-subject first cohort, supplied the donors. This sample stems from a study of cytomegalovirus exposure and HLA in healthy donors. Overall study findings and caveats: The classifier was said to identify cytomegalovirus status with high specificity and sensitivity. According to the study, 160 or so TCR beta chains were cytomegalovirus-associated.

This chain links TRBV6-5 with TRBJ1-6, with 7 bases identical to TRBD1. Sequencing was carried out using PBMCs. The TCR was taken from a man younger than 45 in good health and CMV-seropositive. The CDR3 coding sequence is TGTGCCAGCCGCCTTGCAGGGGGAAATTCACCCCTCCACTTT. Protein sequence: CASRLAGGNSPLHF.